This TCR beta chain was sequenced during a study of T cells after yellow fever vaccination. General study results and limits: In post-booster samples, most primary-vaccination clones reappeared (just under 97% CD4, over 70% CD8).

CDR3 length equals 14 residues. Between the trimmed V and J ends, which lost 2 bases and 5 bases, there was a span of 10 bases. Making TCR cDNA involved 5'RACE template switching, which added UMIs and a universal primer site. TCRdb reprocessed the 5' RACE reads via MiXCR and lists one record per CDR3 protein. This sample has under 600,000 distinct CDR3 sequences, with approximately 12% found just once. Turning to this clonotype: Its antigen is not identified.

J is TRBJ1-5 and V is TRBV12-3 or TRBV12-4; D is perhaps TRBD1 (5 bases). The source material was PBMCs, sampled on the day of the yellow fever booster vaccination. The clonotype originates from a man aged 25-45 years who received the YFV17D yellow fever vaccine. The CDR3 DNA reads TGTGCCAGCAGTTTAAGTCCAGGGTATCAGCCCCAGCATTTT. It yields the protein CASSLSPGYQPQHF.